Here is one T cell receptor (beta chain) with its context. As yet, its antigen is unknown. The CDR3 extends over 12 amino acids. Trimming took 5 bases from V and 7 from J, leaving 9 bases between them. The V gene's germline CDR1 is PRHDT and CDR2 FYEKMQ (reference sequence). The data stem from a study of CD8+ T cells in alopecia areata. Study-wide results and limits: During tofacitinib treatment, many expanded lesional clones remained in scalp and blood. Lesional scalp displayed greater clonality than normal scalp, most notably in alopecia totalis/universalis.

The sequencing template was cDNA reverse transcribed from extracted RNA. The assay was immunoSEQ multiplex PCR, and TCRdb's table has in-frame clones only and misses some. The table includes more than 95,000 clones, 85% to 90% detected once. As for treatment: oral pan-JAK inhibitor, 5-10 mg twice daily. This specimen consisted of CD8+ T cells sorted from blood, obtained around week 30, from a patient treated with tofacitinib. V gene TRBV13 combines with J gene TRBJ2-1; D remains ambiguous. This receptor was identified in a human donor with alopecia areata. The chain's CDR3 is CASSPAGNEQFF. The CDR3 bases are TGTGCCAGCAGCCCCGCAGGTAATGAGCAGTTCTTC.